These T cell receptor beta chains were read from a single sample in a study of shared clonotypes between healthy human individuals. The method was immunoSEQ multiplex PCR; TCRdb's version includes in-frame clones alone and lacks a portion of them. The repertoire consists of under 650,000 clones, with 90% to 97% occurring once and the leading ten covering roughly 0.06%. Sequencing used naive CD4+ T cells sorted from blood. Receptor source: a woman aged 30 to 39 in good health. Each CDR3 is given with its conserved first and last residue. A D gene is named only where the DNA matches it firmly. Clone size is not always given. Where it is, it says once, few, many or a class for expanded clones.

TRBD2	TRBV5-8	TRBJ2-2	NA	CASSLASGRVGELFF	TGTGCCAGCAGCTTAGCTAGCGGGAGAGTCGGGGAGCTGTTTTTT
NA	TRBV19	TRBJ2-7	once	CASSALNSYEQYF	TGTGCCAGTAGTGCACTGAACTCCTACGAGCAGTACTTC
NA	TRBV28	TRBJ2-7	NA	CASSPAGPTREQYF	TGTGCCAGCAGTCCGGCAGGCCCAACGCGGGAGCAGTACTTC
NA	TRBV2	TRBJ2-7	NA	CASKGSYEQYF	TGTGCCAGCAAGGGGTCCTACGAGCAGTACTTC
TRBD1	TRBV19	TRBJ1-2	NA	CASSPLDRDYGYTF	TGTGCCAGTAGTCCCTTAGACAGGGACTATGGCTACACCTTC
NA	TRBV28	TRBJ2-3	NA	CASSSIQAGWGTDTQYF	TGTGCCAGCAGTTCCATCCAGGCGGGATGGGGCACAGATACGCAGTATTTT
NA	TRBV19	TRBJ2-1	NA	CASSIPGVNEQFF	TGTGCCAGTAGTATTCCCGGGGTCAATGAGCAGTTCTTC
TRBD1	TRBV9	TRBJ2-7	once	CASSAGQGSSYEQYF	TGTGCCAGCAGCGCCGGACAGGGGTCCTCCTACGAGCAGTACTTC
NA	TRBV28	TRBJ1-2	NA	CASSLPQVFYGYTF	TGTGCCAGCAGCCTCCCACAGGTATTCTATGGCTACACCTTC
TRBD2	TRBV28	TRBJ2-7	NA	CASSMGGSFYEQYF	TGTGCCAGCAGTATGGGAGGGAGTTTCTACGAGCAGTACTTC
TRBD1	TRBV29-1	TRBJ2-7	NA	CSVSGTGGSYEQYF	TGCAGCGTTTCCGGGACAGGGGGCTCCTACGAGCAGTACTTC
NA	TRBV6-1	TRBJ1-5	NA	CASSERTQPQHF	TGTGCCAGCAGTGAAAGGACTCAGCCCCAGCATTTT